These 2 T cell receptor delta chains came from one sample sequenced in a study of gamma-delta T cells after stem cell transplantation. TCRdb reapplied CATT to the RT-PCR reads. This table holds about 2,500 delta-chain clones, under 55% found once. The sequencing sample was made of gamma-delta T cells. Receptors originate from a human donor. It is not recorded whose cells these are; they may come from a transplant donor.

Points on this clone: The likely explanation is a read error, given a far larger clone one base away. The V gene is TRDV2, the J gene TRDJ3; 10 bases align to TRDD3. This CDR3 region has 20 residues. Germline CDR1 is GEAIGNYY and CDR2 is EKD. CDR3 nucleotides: TGTGCCTGTGACACTCCTCCACTGGGGGATGTTTCCTGGTACACCCGACAGATGTTTTTC. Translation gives CACDTPPLGDVSWYTRQMFF.

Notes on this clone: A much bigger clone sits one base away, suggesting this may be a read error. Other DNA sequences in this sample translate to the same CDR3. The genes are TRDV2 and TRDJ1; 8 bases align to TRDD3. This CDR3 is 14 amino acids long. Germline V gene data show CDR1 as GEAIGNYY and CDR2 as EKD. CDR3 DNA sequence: TGTGCCTGTGACACCCTCCTGGGGGACGATAAGCTCATCTTT. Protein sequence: CACDTLLGDDKLIF.